The present T cell receptor (beta chain) was sequenced within a study of identical twins. Ten or more counts support this clonotype. The CDR3 runs to 13 residues. Deletions cut 2 bases from V and 8 bases from J, with 12 bases between. TCRdb ran MiXCR on the 5' RACE reads and lists one entry per CDR3 protein. The data hold about 790,000 distinct CDR3 sequences, with around a sixth observed a single time. The data were also submitted as part of a second study, on T cells expressing NK-cell markers.

The receptor was derived from a woman aged 18-29 years in good health. The sequencing input was PBMCs. The rearrangement joins TRBV12-3 or TRBV12-4 to TRBJ1-1, with D hard to call. The CDR3 nucleotides read TGTGCCAGCAGTTTACTGCGAAGGGCCGAAGCTTTCTTT. Translating gives CASSLLRRAEAFF.